This T cell receptor (beta chain) stems from a study of control samples from healthy donors and cancer patients. This clone was seen only a few times. Assay: immunoSEQ multiplex PCR; the TCRdb copy retains only in-frame clones and omits some. The profile shows fewer than 95,000 clones, about 89% of them singletons. The sample comprised blood. The sequence derives from a man aged 25 to 40 in good health.

CDR3 nucleotide sequence: TGTGCCACCAGTGATTCGGCCGGGAAGGAGCTGTTTTTT. This translates into CATSDSAGKELFF. The genes are TRBV24-1 and TRBJ2-2; D is perhaps TRBD2 (5 bases). Trimming cost V 2 bases and J 10 bases, with 10 bases left between them. The germline CDR1 and CDR2 sequences are KGHDR and SFDVKD. The CDR3 has 13 amino acids.